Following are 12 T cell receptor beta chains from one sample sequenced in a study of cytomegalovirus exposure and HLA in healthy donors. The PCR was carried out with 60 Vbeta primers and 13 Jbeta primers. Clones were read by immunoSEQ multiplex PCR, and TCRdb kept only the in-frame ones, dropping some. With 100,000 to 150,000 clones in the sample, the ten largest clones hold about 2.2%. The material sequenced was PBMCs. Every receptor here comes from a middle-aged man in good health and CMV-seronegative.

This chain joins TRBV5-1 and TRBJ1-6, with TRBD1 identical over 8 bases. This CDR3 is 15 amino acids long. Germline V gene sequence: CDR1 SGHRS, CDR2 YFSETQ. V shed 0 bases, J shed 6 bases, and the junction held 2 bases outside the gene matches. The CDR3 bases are TGCGCCAGCAGCTTGGTGCAGGGGGCTAATTCACCCCTCCACTTT. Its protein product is CASSLVQGANSPLHF.

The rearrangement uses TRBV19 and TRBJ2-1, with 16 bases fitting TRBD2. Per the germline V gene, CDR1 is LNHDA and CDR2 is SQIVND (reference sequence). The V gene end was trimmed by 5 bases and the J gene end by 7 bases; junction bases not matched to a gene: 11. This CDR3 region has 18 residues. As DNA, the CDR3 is TGTGCCAGTAGTCCAAGGGGACTAGCGGGAGGGCCGGGGAATGAGCAGTTCTTC. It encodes CASSPRGLAGGPGNEQFF. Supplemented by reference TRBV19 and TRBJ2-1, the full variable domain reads DGGITQSPKYLFRKEGQNVTLSCEQNLNHDAMYWYRQDPGQGLRLIYYSQIVNDFQKGDIAEGYSVSREKKESFPLTVTSAQKNPTAFYLCASSPRGLAGGPGNEQFFGPGTRLTVL.

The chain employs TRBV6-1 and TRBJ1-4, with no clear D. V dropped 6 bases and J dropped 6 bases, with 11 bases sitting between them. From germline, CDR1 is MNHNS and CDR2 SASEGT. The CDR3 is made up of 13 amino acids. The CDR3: CASRPTRDEKLFF. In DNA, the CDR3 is TGTGCCAGCAGACCTACGAGGGATGAAAAACTGTTTTTT.

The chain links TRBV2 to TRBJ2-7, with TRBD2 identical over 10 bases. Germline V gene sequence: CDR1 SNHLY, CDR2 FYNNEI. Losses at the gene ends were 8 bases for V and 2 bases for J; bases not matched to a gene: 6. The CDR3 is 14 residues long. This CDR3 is CASGIAGGTYEQYF. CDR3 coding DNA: TGTGCCAGCGGGATAGCGGGGGGAACCTACGAGCAGTACTTC.

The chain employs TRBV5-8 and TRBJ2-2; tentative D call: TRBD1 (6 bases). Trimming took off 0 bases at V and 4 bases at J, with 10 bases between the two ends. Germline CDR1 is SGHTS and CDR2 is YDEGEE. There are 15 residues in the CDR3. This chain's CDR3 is CASSLGQGFTGELFF. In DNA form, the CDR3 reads TGTGCCAGCAGCTTGGGTCAGGGGTTCACCGGGGAGCTGTTTTTT.

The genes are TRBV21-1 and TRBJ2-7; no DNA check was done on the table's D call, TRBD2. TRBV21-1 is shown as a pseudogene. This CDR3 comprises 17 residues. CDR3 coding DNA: TGTGCCAGCAGCAAAGTTTGGGTGCAGGGAGGATCCTACGAGCAGTACTTC. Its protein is CASSKVWVQGGSYEQYF.

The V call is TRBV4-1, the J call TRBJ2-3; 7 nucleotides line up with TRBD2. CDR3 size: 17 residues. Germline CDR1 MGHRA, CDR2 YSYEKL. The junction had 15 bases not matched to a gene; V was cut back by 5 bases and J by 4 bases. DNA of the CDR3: TGCGCCAGCAGCTCTGGGGCCGGCGGGGGAGGGGCAGATACGCAGTATTTT. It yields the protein CASSSGAGGGGADTQYF.

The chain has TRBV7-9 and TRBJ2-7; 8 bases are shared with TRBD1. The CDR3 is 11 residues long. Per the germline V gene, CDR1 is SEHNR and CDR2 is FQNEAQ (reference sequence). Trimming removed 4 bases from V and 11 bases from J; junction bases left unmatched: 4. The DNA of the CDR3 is TGTGCCAGCAGCTCCGGACAGGGAAAGTACTTC. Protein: CASSSGQGKYF.

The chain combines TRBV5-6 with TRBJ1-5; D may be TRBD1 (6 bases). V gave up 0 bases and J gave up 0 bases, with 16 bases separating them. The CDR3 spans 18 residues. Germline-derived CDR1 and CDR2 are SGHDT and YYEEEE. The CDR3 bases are TGTGCCAGCAGCTTGGGATCCGGGACACCTTATAGCAATCAGCCCCAGCATTTT. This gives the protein CASSLGSGTPYSNQPQHF.

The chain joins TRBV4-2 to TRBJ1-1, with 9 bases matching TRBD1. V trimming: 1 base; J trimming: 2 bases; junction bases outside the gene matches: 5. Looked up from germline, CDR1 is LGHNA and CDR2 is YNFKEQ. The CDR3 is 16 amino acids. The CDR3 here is CASSQVGQGPNTEAFF. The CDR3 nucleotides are TGTGCCAGCAGCCAAGTCGGACAGGGGCCAAACACTGAAGCTTTCTTT.

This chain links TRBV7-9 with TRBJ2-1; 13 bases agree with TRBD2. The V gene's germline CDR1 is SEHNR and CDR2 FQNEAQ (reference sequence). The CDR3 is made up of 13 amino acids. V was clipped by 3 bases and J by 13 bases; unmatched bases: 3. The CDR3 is CASSLTSGRFQFF. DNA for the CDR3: TGTGCCAGCAGCTTGACTAGCGGGAGGTTTCAGTTCTTC.

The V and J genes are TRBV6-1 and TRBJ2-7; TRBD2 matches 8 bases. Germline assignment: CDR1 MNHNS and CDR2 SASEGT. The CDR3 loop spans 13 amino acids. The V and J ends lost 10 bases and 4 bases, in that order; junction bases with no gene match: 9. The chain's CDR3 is CAIEVSGMYEQYF. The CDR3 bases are TGTGCCATAGAAGTTAGCGGGATGTACGAGCAGTACTTC.